This T cell receptor beta chain was sequenced in a study of blood T cell repertoires in COVID-19 (dated by TCRdb to 2020 to 2022). At the level of the whole study: The collaborator samples originated in the United States, Italy and Spain and spanned the acute and convalescent phases of COVID-19. The dataset comprised deeply sampled blood TCRbeta repertoires from subjects exposed to, actively infected with, or recovered from COVID-19. The repertoires were released in a freely available public database meant as a resource for research on the immune response to SARS-CoV-2. Where HLA class I and class II types were available, the types were taken from metadata supplied by the sample provider, not from assay-based typing. The samples were drawn from the first 160 participants of the ongoing ImmuneRACE study and from under 1,500 subjects provided by 6 global collaborators. The prospective study material was composed of cDNA or gDNA derived from T cells, B-cell-depleted T cells, or PBMCs. The sample metadata nearly always contained a de-identified subject ID, COVID-19 status, age in years and sex.

To note about this clone: This clone's antigen is unknown. The sample holds no much larger clone one base away, and base qualities are not on file.

TCRbeta CDR3 regions were amplified from genomic DNA by means of the immunoSEQ Assay, a bias-controlled multiplex PCR. In the original analysis: Within the assay, amplification of reference gene primers was used to estimate how many nucleated cells each sample contained. Sequence reads were collapsed and filtered to measure the absolute abundance of every unique TCRbeta CDR3 rearrangement. For each sample, productive Simpson clonality was calculated as the square root of Simpson's diversity index over productive rearrangements. TCRdb took this table from immuneACCESS and kept in-frame rearrangements with V and J called. Such tables lack part of the clones; where checked against another copy, unresolved V genes explain under half of the gap, and the rest is unexplained. Clone size and the V and J calls come from that table; the DNA yielded D and trimming. The sample has 400,000 or so clones on record, approximately 86% of them singletons. The ten largest clones take up around 3% of the sample.

General study outcomes and caveats: Clinical and demographic metadata were provided uncurated, with the amount varying by source and participant.

The CDR3 goes from the cysteine to the phenylalanine over 15 residues. Of all the DNA, just the CDR3 is kept, 45 bases in frame from base 1. CDR1 is given as SGHTA and CDR2 as FQGNSA, both from the germline V gene. V has 0 bases trimmed and J has 0 bases trimmed; junction bases matching no gene number 2. Each collaborating institution followed its own protocols to collect whole blood in K2EDTA tubes. For TCRbeta analysis, collaborators shipped samples in one of three forms: frozen whole blood, isolated PBMCs, or DNA extracted from either of those sample types. This TCR was sampled from a human donor in a cohort sampled during active COVID-19. The V and J segments used are TRBV7-2 and TRBJ2-7, and TRBD2 matches 7 of the central bases. The specimen sequenced was peripheral blood. The CDR3 loop reads CASSLAGGGSYEQYF. The DNA sequence follows: TGTGCCAGCAGCTTAGCGGGCGGGGGCTCCTACGAGCAGTACTTC.